This T cell receptor beta chain was sequenced during a study of T cells in Graves' hyperthyroidism and ophthalmopathy. Study as a whole: Staff took peripheral blood when the initial diagnosis was made, before any treatment began. Study outcomes and limitations: Ophthalmopathy could be told apart from stable hyperthyroidism with a 13 V-J model.

In regard to this clonotype: Antigen unknown.

RNA transcripts yielded amplified TCR beta CDR3 regions. Carried out on the TCR CDR3, a first-round RT-PCR used the HTBI primer set. TCRdb re-analysed the multiplex PCR reads in MiXCR, keeping a single row per CDR3 protein. The table shows 530,000 or so distinct CDR3 sequences, with around 22% occurring only once. CDR3 length: 13 amino acids. Germline loops: CDR1 DFQATT, CDR2 SNEGSKA (reference sequence). Deletions cut 5 bases from V and 2 bases from J, with 13 bases between. Sequencing was carried out using blood. The V gene is TRBV20-1, the J gene TRBJ2-7; D is perhaps TRBD1 or TRBD2 (5 bases each). The sequence derives from a woman aged 30 to 39 with Graves' ophthalmopathy. The CDR3 nucleotides read TGCAGTGCTGGATCTTCGGGGCCCTACGAGCAGTACTTC. Its translation is CSAGSSGPYEQYF.